These 22 T cell receptor beta chains came from one sample sequenced in a study of a mutant IDH1 vaccine in newly diagnosed glioma. TCRdb's table, derived via immunoSEQ multiplex PCR, lists solely in-frame clones and lacks some. This sample yields tens of thousands of clones, of which 82% are seen a single time; about 21% belongs to the top ten. Noted time point: baseline, week 1 (first vaccination visit). Indicated treatment: pre-vaccination baseline after standard-of-care therapy. Source: PBMCs, taken from a glioma patient treated with radiotherapy, temozolomide or both. The receptor set was obtained from a man aged 30 to 45 with glioma.

The V and J genes are TRBV9 and TRBJ1-4; 8 positions match TRBD1. With V trimmed by 0 bases and J by 5 bases, 6 bases remained unmatched. Per germline, CDR1 SGDLS and CDR2 YYNGEE. The CDR3 covers 16 residues. CDR3 amino acids: CASSVAGQAANEKLFF. DNA for the CDR3: TGTGCCAGCAGCGTAGCGGGACAGGCGGCGAATGAAAAACTGTTTTTT.

V usage is TRBV28 and J usage is TRBJ1-5; D not certain. The CDR3 covers 13 residues. Looked up from germline, CDR1 is MDHEN and CDR2 is SYDVKM. V lost 5 bases and J lost 3, with 8 bases in between. The CDR3 is CASSDLDNQPQHF. Written as DNA, the CDR3 is TGTGCCAGCAGTGACCTTGACAATCAGCCCCAGCATTTT.

V is TRBV29-1 and J is TRBJ1-3, with 12 bases lining up with TRBD1. The CDR3 loop spans 14 amino acids. The J segment lost 9 bases and the V segment lost 6 bases, leaving 9 bases of the junction unmatched. Germline CDR1 SQVTM, CDR2 ANQGSEA. CDR3 region: CSVAPGQGATTIYF. CDR3 bases: TGCAGCGTCGCACCGGGACAGGGGGCGACCACCATATATTTT.

This CDR3 is CAISRQGDGYTF. The DNA for the CDR3 is TGTGCCATCAGTCGACAGGGTGACGGCTACACCTTC. The chain employs TRBV10-3 and TRBJ1-2; TRBD1 aligns across 7 bases. The V and J ends lost 5 bases and 8 bases, in that order; junction bases with no gene match: 5. The V gene's germline CDR1 is ENHRY and CDR2 SYGVKD. This CDR3 has 12 amino acids.

V and J are TRBV11-2 and TRBJ1-2, with a possible D match to TRBD1 (5 bases). There are 14 residues in the CDR3. Trimming shortened V by 0 bases and J by 7 bases, and 12 bases separated the two germline ends. CDR1 is SGHAT and CDR2 is FQNNGV in the germline V gene. The CDR3 protein is CASSLDRVVGGYTF. CDR3 bases: TGTGCCAGCAGCTTAGACAGGGTTGTGGGTGGCTACACCTTC.

The chain is built from TRBV6-6 and TRBJ2-1; D not certain. The V gene lost 4 bases and the J gene lost 3 bases, with 10 bases spanning the gap. From germline, CDR1 is MNHNY and CDR2 SVGAGI (reference sequence). The CDR3 is 14 residues long. The CDR3: CASSSSGRYNEQFF. For the CDR3, the DNA is TGTGCCAGCAGTTCTTCAGGCCGCTACAATGAGCAGTTCTTC.

Notes on this clone: It is unclear where the CDR3 begins or ends on the DNA, so no DNA is shown, and the CDR3 is as TCRdb lists it. The genes are TRBV5-1 and TRBJ2-7; TRBD2, as called in the table, went unchecked against the DNA. CDR1 SGHRS and CDR2 YFSETQ come from the germline V gene. 15 amino acids form the CDR3, both terminal residues included. The CDR3 is CASRFGGGSSYEQHF.

This sequence joins TRBV2 and TRBJ2-4; 8 bases align to TRBD1. The CDR3 extends over 14 amino acids. The germline gives CDR1 SNHLY, CDR2 FYNNEI. Trimming removed 7 bases from V and 5 bases from J; junction bases left unmatched: 7. CDR3 protein: CASTGQGGQNIQYF. The CDR3 nucleotides are TGTGCCAGCACTGGACAGGGTGGGCAAAACATTCAGTACTTC.

The chain employs TRBV19 and TRBJ2-3; 11 nucleotides align to TRBD1. The CDR3 has 19 amino acids. Germline V gives CDR1 LNHDA, CDR2 SQIVND (reference sequence). Trimming took 4 bases from V and 7 from J; bases not matched to a gene: 19. The CDR3 reads CASSTPSASGTGGLNTQYF. The CDR3, as DNA: TGTGCCAGTAGTACCCCCAGTGCCTCCGGGACAGGGGGTCTGAATACGCAGTATTTT.

The gene calls are TRBV19 and TRBJ1-5, with D unclear. Trimming shortened V by 6 bases and J by 0 bases, and 9 bases separated the two germline ends. The CDR3 length is 14 residues. Looked up from germline, CDR1 is LNHDA and CDR2 is SQIVND (reference sequence). For the CDR3, the DNA is TGTGCCAGTAGCCTTGATTATAGCAATCAGCCCCAGCATTTT. Its translation is CASSLDYSNQPQHF.

As concerns this clone: Other DNA sequences in this sample translate to the same CDR3. The chain has TRBV5-1 and TRBJ2-3; a weak D match, TRBD1 (5 bases). The germline V gene has CDR1 SGHRS and CDR2 YFSETQ. V was clipped by 0 bases and J by 0 bases, with 5 bases between them. CDR3 size: 14 residues. CDR3 coding DNA: TGCGCCAGCAGCTTGGGACAGAGCACAGATACGCAGTATTTT. Protein: CASSLGQSTDTQYF.

This clone occurred a few times. The genes are TRBV19 and TRBJ2-7, with 9 positions matching TRBD1. With V trimmed by 9 bases and J by 2 bases, 5 bases remained unmatched. Germline V gene data show CDR1 as LNHDA and CDR2 as SQIVND (reference sequence). The CDR3 contains 13 residues. CDR3 loop: CASTGTGTYEQYF. In DNA, the CDR3 is TGTGCCAGCACCGGGACAGGGACCTACGAGCAGTACTTC.

The rearrangement joins TRBV21-1 to TRBJ2-1; TRBD2, as called in the table, went unchecked against the DNA. TRBV21-1 is a listed pseudogene. The CDR3 loop spans 15 amino acids. CDR3 in amino acids: CASSLRDFLSNEQFF. The CDR3 nucleotides are TGTGCCAGCAGCTTACGGGACTTCCTTAGCAATGAGCAGTTCTTC.

The V call is TRBV5-1, the J call TRBJ1-4; D gene ambiguous. The CDR3 has 14 amino acids. CDR1 SGHRS and CDR2 YFSETQ come from the germline V gene. V was cut by 4 bases and J by 4 bases, with 11 bases left in between. The CDR3 DNA sequence: TGCGCCAGCAGCCCCGATTTTGGTAATGAAAAACTGTTTTTT. It yields the protein CASSPDFGNEKLFF.

This clone was observed once. V gene TRBV7-8 combines with J gene TRBJ1-1, with D unclear. The CDR3 consists of 15 residues. Trimming left V 5 bases short and J 0 bases short, with 13 bases between. In germline, CDR1 is SGHVS, CDR2 FQNEAQ. CDR3 bases: TGTGCCAGCAGCCCCGCCAGCGGGATGAACACTGAAGCTTTCTTT. It is translated as CASSPASGMNTEAFF.

This clone was detected only a few times. The chain is built from TRBV4-3 and TRBJ2-7; maybe TRBD2 (6 bases). The CDR3 runs 14 residues. V was cut by 1 base and J by 6 bases, with 13 bases left in between. Germline CDR1 reads LGHNA; CDR2 reads YSLEER. The CDR3 DNA is TGCGCCAGCAGCCAAGGATGGCAGGGAGGCGAGCAGTACTTC. Protein sequence: CASSQGWQGGEQYF.

The V call is TRBV6-6, the J call TRBJ2-5; D is unclear. CDR1 is MNHNY and CDR2 is SVGAGI in the germline V gene (reference sequence). Trimming shortened V by 9 bases and J by 4 bases, and 15 bases separated the two germline ends. The CDR3 has 13 residues. CDR3 bases: TGTGCCAGGATCGGCCTGACCAGAGAGACCCAGTACTTC. Encoded protein: CARIGLTRETQYF.

The chain combines TRBV4-1 with TRBJ2-2; D is ambiguous. CDR3 length: 15 residues. V lost 0 bases and J 4 bases, leaving 9 bases between the germline ends. The germline gives CDR1 MGHRA, CDR2 YSYEKL. The CDR3 region has the DNA TGCGCCAGCAGCCAAGAGGGCAGAGGCACCGGGGAGCTGTTTTTT. This codes for CASSQEGRGTGELFF.

This sequence joins TRBV5-1 and TRBJ1-4; D remains unclear. Germline V gene sequence: CDR1 SGHRS, CDR2 YFSETQ. The CDR3 is made up of 14 amino acids. V was trimmed by 5 bases and J by 0 bases, leaving 8 bases between them. CDR3 DNA sequence: TGCGCCAGCAGGGAGGGTACAACTAATGAAAAACTGTTTTTT. It yields the protein CASREGTTNEKLFF.

The rearrangement links TRBV5-1 to TRBJ2-3; D possibly corresponds to TRBD2 (6 bases). Trimming stripped 0 bases from V and 1 base from J, with 9 bases between. The CDR3 contains 15 residues. Germline V gives CDR1 SGHRS, CDR2 YFSETQ. The CDR3 coding sequence is TGCGCCAGCAGCTTGGGGTGGGGGGGCACAGATACGCAGTATTTT. Protein sequence: CASSLGWGGTDTQYF.

The rearrangement links TRBV2 to TRBJ2-7, with D tentatively TRBD2 (6 bases). Germline CDR1 SNHLY, CDR2 FYNNEI. V dropped 4 bases and J dropped 1 base, with 8 bases sitting between them. The CDR3 runs to 13 residues. CDR3 coding DNA: TGTGCCAGCAGTGGGGACTCTTCCTACGAGCAGTACTTC. Amino acid sequence: CASSGDSSYEQYF.

The chain recombines TRBV5-1 with TRBJ2-7; the D gene could be TRBD1 or TRBD2 (6 bases each). Per the germline V gene, CDR1 is SGHRS and CDR2 is YFSETQ. The V and J ends lost 1 base and 3 bases respectively, with 11 bases between them. This CDR3 spans 14 amino acids. This CDR3 reads CASSLIQGLYEQYF. In DNA, the CDR3 is TGCGCCAGCAGCTTGATACAGGGACTCTACGAGCAGTACTTC.